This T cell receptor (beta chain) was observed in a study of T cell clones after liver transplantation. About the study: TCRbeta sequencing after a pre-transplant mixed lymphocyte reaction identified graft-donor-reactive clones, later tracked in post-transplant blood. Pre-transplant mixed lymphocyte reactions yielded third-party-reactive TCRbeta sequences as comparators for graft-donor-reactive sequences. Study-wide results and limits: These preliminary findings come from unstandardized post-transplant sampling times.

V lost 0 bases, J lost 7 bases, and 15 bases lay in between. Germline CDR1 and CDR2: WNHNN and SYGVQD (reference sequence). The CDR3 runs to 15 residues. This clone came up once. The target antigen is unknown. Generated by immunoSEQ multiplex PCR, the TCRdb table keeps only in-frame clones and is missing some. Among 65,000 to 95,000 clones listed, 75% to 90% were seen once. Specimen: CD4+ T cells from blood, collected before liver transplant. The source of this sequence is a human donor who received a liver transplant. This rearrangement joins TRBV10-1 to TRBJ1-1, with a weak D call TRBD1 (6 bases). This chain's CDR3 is CASSESIGGLGEAFF. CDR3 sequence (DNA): TGCGCCAGCAGTGAGTCTATTGGGGGGCTGGGTGAAGCTTTCTTT.